The clone carrying this T cell receptor (beta chain) was counted at least ten times. Its cognate antigen is unknown. Trimming stripped 3 bases from V and 3 bases from J, with 8 bases between. CDR3 length: 14 amino acids. Germline values: CDR1 WNHNN, CDR2 SYGVQD (reference sequence). This sample is part of a study of early T cells in non-severe SARS-CoV-2 infection. Study context: Sequencing of bulk RNA from unsorted whole blood was done, without chain pairing. Study-wide findings and caveats: A preference for anti-spike CD8 responses marked VDJdb matching, which missed private and CD4 specificities.

Separate cDNA molecules each had unique molecular identifiers attached to them. One entry per CDR3 protein, called by TCRdb with MiXCR from the 5' RACE reads. The table lists tens of thousands of distinct CDR3 sequences, just under 15% of them singletons. The chain is built from TRBV10-1 and TRBJ2-2; maybe TRBD1 (6 bases). This receptor was identified in an adult who was a healthcare worker with PCR-confirmed SARS-CoV-2 infection or an uninfected control (not recorded which). The material sequenced was whole blood. CDR3 sequence reads: CASSDQGHTGELFF. As DNA, the CDR3 is TGCGCCAGCAGTGATCAGGGGCACACCGGGGAGCTGTTTTTT.